The 29 T cell receptor beta chains reported below all come from one sample, sequenced in a study of human T cells and chemical hapten exposure. MiXCR, run by TCRdb on the RACE reads, gives a single entry per CDR3 protein. This table holds tens of thousands of distinct CDR3 sequences, 12% to 15% found once. Time point given: pre-sensitization, week 0. The treatment denotes: therapeutic diphenylcyclopropenone sensitization with weekly scalp DPC. The sample in question was whole blood, obtained in connection with sensitization to the hapten diphenylcyclopropenone (DPC). All receptors come from a woman in her 50s with alopecia areata. Some clones in this sample may be carry-over from other donors' samples.

V gene TRBV11-1 combines with J gene TRBJ2-2; 8 nucleotides agree with TRBD1. In germline, CDR1 is SGHAT, CDR2 FQDESV (reference sequence). J lost 6 bases, V lost 2 bases, and 8 bases had no gene match. The CDR3 contains 16 residues. CDR3 DNA sequence: TGTGCCAGCAGCTTATCACAGGGGGTGAAGGCCGGGGAGCTGTTTTTT. Its translation: CASSLSQGVKAGELFF.

This clonotype was found many times. The rearrangement uses TRBV12-3 or TRBV12-4 and TRBJ2-1, with 10 bases aligning to TRBD2. V shed 5 bases, J shed 5 bases, and the junction held 9 bases outside the gene matches. The CDR3 totals 16 residues. DNA of the CDR3: TGTGCCAGCAGTCCTACTAGCGGGATTACTAACAATGAGCAGTTCTTC. This sequence encodes CASSPTSGITNNEQFF.

The chain carries TRBV11-3 and TRBJ2-5; the match to TRBD1 covers 7 bases. This CDR3 is 14 amino acids long. The V segment lost 5 bases and the J segment 1 base; nucleotides outside the gene matches: 4. Looked up from germline, CDR1 is SGHNT and CDR2 is YENEEA. CDR3 region: CASSQGDGQETQYF. The CDR3 nucleotides are TGTGCCAGCAGCCAGGGGGACGGCCAAGAGACCCAGTACTTC.

This clonotype was counted between two and nine times. The rearrangement uses TRBV7-2 and TRBJ1-4; maybe TRBD1 (6 bases). The CDR3 has 14 residues. Germline V CDR1 and CDR2: SGHTA, FQGNSA. Between the trimmed V and J ends, which lost 6 bases and 0 bases, there was a span of 8 bases. The CDR3 is CASRRQATNEKLFF. CDR3 bases: TGTGCCAGCAGGCGACAGGCAACTAATGAAAAACTGTTTTTT.

The sample holds a few counts of this clonotype. CDR3: CASSLAARGGYQPQHF. The DNA of the CDR3 is TGTGCCAGCAGCTTAGCCGCCAGGGGAGGCTATCAGCCCCAGCATTTT. The rearrangement joins TRBV7-8 to TRBJ1-5; possibly TRBD1 for D (6 bases). The CDR3 has 16 amino acids. Germline V gene data show CDR1 as SGHVS and CDR2 as FQNEAQ. Trimming removed 0 bases at V and 5 bases at J, with 14 bases between.

This clonotype was recorded many times. The chain combines TRBV6-2 or TRBV6-3 with TRBJ2-3; D not certain. CDR3 size: 14 residues. Germline CDR1 and CDR2: MNHEY and SVGEGT. Trimming left V 6 bases short and J 0 bases short, with 10 bases between. The DNA of the CDR3 is TGTGCCAGCAGCCCGACATATAGCACAGATACGCAGTATTTT. It yields the protein CASSPTYSTDTQYF.

V and J are TRBV5-1 and TRBJ2-3; D could derive from TRBD1 or TRBD2 (5 bases each). Germline loops: CDR1 SGHRS, CDR2 YFSETQ. The CDR3 is 18 amino acids. Trimming took off 0 bases at V and 3 bases at J, with 20 bases between the two ends. Here the CDR3 DNA reads TGCGCCAGCAGCTTGGCGCTAACGGGACGTGCCTTTACAGATACGCAGTATTTT. Translated, it gives CASSLALTGRAFTDTQYF.

V usage is TRBV15 and J usage is TRBJ2-3; 8 bases are a match to TRBD2. Losses at the gene ends were 0 bases for V and 6 bases for J; bases not matched to a gene: 11. CDR1 LNHNV and CDR2 YYDKDF come from the germline V gene (reference sequence). CDR3 size: 17 residues. CDR3: CATSRDSGGRSTDTQYF. In DNA form, the CDR3 reads TGTGCCACCAGCAGAGATTCAGGCGGGAGGTCAACCGATACGCAGTATTTT.

This rearrangement joins TRBV15 to TRBJ2-3, with D tentatively TRBD2 (5 bases). Looked up from germline, CDR1 is LNHNV and CDR2 is YYDKDF (reference sequence). CDR3 size: 16 residues. V was shortened by 4 bases and J by 1 base, with 15 bases between the two germline ends. In DNA form, the CDR3 reads TGTGCCACCAGCACCGGACTCCCCAGAGGCACAGATACGCAGTATTTT. Translation: CATSTGLPRGTDTQYF.

The chain carries TRBV28 and TRBJ2-7; maybe TRBD2 (6 bases). Germline lookup yields CDR1 MDHEN and CDR2 SYDVKM. V was shortened by 4 bases and J by 6 bases, with 19 bases between the two germline ends. CDR3 length: 15 amino acids. The CDR3 bases are TGTGCCAGCAGTTCCCCAGTGGGAGGAACGCGCGAGCAGTACTTC. Translation gives CASSSPVGGTREQYF.

The CDR3 DNA reads TGTGCCAGCAGTTTCGGACTAGCGGGAGAGGAGACCCAGTACTTC. Translated, it gives CASSFGLAGEETQYF. V is TRBV12-3 or TRBV12-4 and J is TRBJ2-5; 13 nucleotides align to TRBD2. The CDR3 loop spans 15 amino acids. With 3 bases clipped from V and 5 bases from J, the junction kept 3 bases outside the gene matches.

The CDR3 sequence: CACRTGAGANVLTF. The CDR3 DNA follows: TGTGCCTGTAGGACAGGGGCTGGGGCCAACGTCCTGACTTTC. The genes are TRBV30 and TRBJ2-6; 9 positions match TRBD1. The CDR3 has 14 residues. The ends lost 6 bases at V and 2 bases at J; junction bases unmatched: 2. Germline CDR1 reads GTSNPN; CDR2 reads SVGIG (reference sequence).

This clonotype has a handful of counts. V is TRBV6-1 and J is TRBJ2-7; 7 bases agree with TRBD1. The CDR3 loop spans 15 amino acids. Trimming took 0 bases from V and 4 from J; bases not matched to a gene: 6. Germline V gene data show CDR1 as MNHNS and CDR2 as SASEGT. The CDR3 coding sequence is TGTGCCAGCAGTGAAGCGATCGGGACAGATTACGAGCAGTACTTC. This translates into CASSEAIGTDYEQYF.

This clonotype was seen a few times. The chain joins TRBV6-2 or TRBV6-3 to TRBJ2-3; the D is unclear. Germline V gene data show CDR1 as MNHEY and CDR2 as SVGEGT. V shed 4 bases and J shed 10 bases, with 9 bases lying between them. The length of the CDR3 is 11 residues. For the CDR3, the DNA is TGTGCCAGCAGTTCGGCGAAAGCGCAGTATTTT. Translation: CASSSAKAQYF.

The rearrangement joins TRBV11-2 to TRBJ1-1; D may be TRBD1 (5 bases). V lost 3 bases to trimming and J lost 9 bases, with 20 bases between them. Germline CDR1 and CDR2: SGHAT and FQNNGV. This CDR3 has 15 amino acids. The CDR3 sequence: CASSLQGDPWRKAFF. Written as DNA, the CDR3 is TGTGCCAGCAGCTTGCAAGGGGACCCCTGGCGGAAAGCTTTCTTT.

There are many counts of this clonotype. The CDR3 loop reads CASRPGGWNQPQHF. In DNA form, the CDR3 reads TGTGCCAGCAGGCCAGGGGGCTGGAATCAGCCCCAGCATTTT. The chain links TRBV7-8 to TRBJ1-5; TRBD1 aligns across 8 bases. After removal of 6 bases from V and 4 bases from J, the junction contained 5 bases not matched to a gene. The CDR3 covers 14 residues. Germline V gene data show CDR1 as SGHVS and CDR2 as FQNEAQ.

This clonotype was observed a few times. The rearrangement uses TRBV20-1 and TRBJ2-7; D is unclear. The germline V and J ends were trimmed by 5 bases and 3 bases, with 5 bases remaining between them. The CDR3 spans 10 residues. The germline gives CDR1 DFQATT, CDR2 SNEGSKA (reference sequence). The CDR3 loop is CSASFYEQYF. DNA for the CDR3: TGCAGTGCTTCCTTCTACGAGCAGTACTTC.

Here the CDR3 reads CASSMDGGGPTEAFF. The CDR3 region has the DNA TGTGCCAGCAGCATGGACGGAGGGGGTCCCACTGAAGCTTTCTTT. This chain joins TRBV7-9 and TRBJ1-1, with D perhaps matching TRBD1 (6 bases). CDR3 size: 15 residues. The germline V gene encodes CDR1 SEHNR and CDR2 FQNEAQ (reference sequence). V was clipped by 5 bases and J by 4 bases, with 17 bases between them.

This clonotype is categorized as medium-sized. The chain combines TRBV29-1 with TRBJ2-7; D is perhaps TRBD2 (6 bases). This CDR3 is 14 amino acids long. Germline values: CDR1 SQVTM, CDR2 ANQGSEA. The V end lost 6 bases, the J end lost 2 bases, and 17 bases lay between the germline ends. CDR3 residues: CSVIPRDSAYEQYF. In DNA, the CDR3 is TGCAGCGTCATTCCTCGGGACTCAGCCTACGAGCAGTACTTC.

This clonotype was found many times. This chain links TRBV20-1 with TRBJ2-7; 9 nucleotides line up with TRBD1. Losses at the gene ends were 6 bases for V and 2 bases for J; bases not matched to a gene: 5. The CDR3 is 13 amino acids. Germline V gene sequence: CDR1 DFQATT, CDR2 SNEGSKA (reference sequence). The DNA for the CDR3 is TGCAGTGCCCCCGGGACAGGGCCCTACGAGCAGTACTTC. Its translation: CSAPGTGPYEQYF.

The chain joins TRBV29-1 to TRBJ2-2; TRBD1 agrees at 7 bases. V gave up 6 bases and J gave up 2 bases; unmatched junction bases: 6. The CDR3 length is 14 residues. Germline loops: CDR1 SQVTM, CDR2 ANQGSEA. CDR3 in DNA: TGCAGCGTCATCGGGACAGCCAACACCGGGGAGCTGTTTTTT. As protein: CSVIGTANTGELFF.

The chain links TRBV20-1 to TRBJ2-3, with 7 positions matching TRBD1. Looked up from germline, CDR1 is DFQATT and CDR2 is SNEGSKA (reference sequence). Losses at the gene ends were 6 bases for V and 3 bases for J; bases not matched to a gene: 3. CDR3 length: 12 residues. The CDR3 bases are TGCAGTGCACAGGGACAGACAGATACGCAGTATTTT. This gives the protein CSAQGQTDTQYF.

In this sample, this clonotype turned up a few times. The J gene is TRBJ1-2, the V gene TRBV6-5, with 10 nucleotides matching TRBD1. The CDR3 covers 14 residues. Unmatched junction bases numbered 1, after V lost 2 bases and J lost 4 bases. Per germline, CDR1 MNHEY and CDR2 SVGAGI. The CDR3 sequence: CASSYRTGGYGYTF. For the CDR3, the DNA is TGTGCCAGCAGTTACCGGACAGGGGGCTATGGCTACACCTTC.

The chain uses TRBV6-1 and TRBJ2-1, with 7 bases lining up with TRBD1. The ends lost 10 bases at V and 6 bases at J; junction bases unmatched: 9. Germline values: CDR1 MNHNS, CDR2 SASEGT. The CDR3 is 13 residues long. For the CDR3, the DNA is TGTGCCACCTTCACAGGGGTTGGCAATGAGCAGTTCTTC. This encodes CATFTGVGNEQFF.

This clonotype was seen a few times. The chain combines TRBV5-1 with TRBJ2-6, with D perhaps matching TRBD2 (5 bases). Per the germline V gene, CDR1 is SGHRS and CDR2 is YFSETQ. This CDR3 has 19 residues. Trimming pared 3 bases from V and 2 bases from J, leaving 21 bases between. CDR3 amino acids: CASSSDTNPGTAGANVLTF. For the CDR3, the DNA is TGCGCCAGCAGCTCGGATACAAATCCGGGAACCGCTGGGGCCAACGTCCTGACTTTC.

This clonotype was counted a few times. CDR3 amino acids: CASSQDPRQRTYEQYF. The CDR3 DNA follows: TGTGCCAGCAGCCAAGACCCCCGACAGAGAACCTACGAGCAGTACTTC. V is TRBV4-2 and J is TRBJ2-7; TRBD1 might be the D (5 bases). This CDR3 contains 16 residues. Per the germline V gene, CDR1 is LGHNA and CDR2 is YNFKEQ. Trimming took off 0 bases at V and 2 bases at J, with 14 bases between the two ends.

The J gene is TRBJ2-1, the V gene TRBV19, with 9 bases aligning to TRBD2. The ends lost 4 bases at V and 1 base at J; junction bases unmatched: 2. Germline V gene data show CDR1 as LNHDA and CDR2 as SQIVND (reference sequence). This CDR3 is built from 15 residues. The CDR3 nucleotides are TGTGCCAGTAGTACTCTAGCGGGGTCCTACAATGAGCAGTTCTTC. Protein sequence: CASSTLAGSYNEQFF.

This sequence joins TRBV30 and TRBJ1-2; TRBD1 might be the D (6 bases). Trimming took off 5 bases at V and 4 bases at J, with 17 bases between the two ends. The CDR3 covers 14 residues. Germline CDR1 GTSNPN, CDR2 SVGIG (reference sequence). This CDR3 is CAWATNRVFYGYTF. The CDR3, as DNA: TGTGCCTGGGCTACCAACAGGGTCTTCTATGGCTACACCTTC.

This rearrangement joins TRBV29-1 to TRBJ2-5; 13 positions agree with TRBD2. Trimming took 5 bases from V and 2 from J; bases not matched to a gene: 5. The CDR3 sequence is 15 residues long. CDR1 SQVTM and CDR2 ANQGSEA come from the germline V gene. This CDR3 reads CSVSPGLAGQETQYF. For the CDR3, the DNA is TGCAGCGTTTCCCCGGGACTAGCGGGACAAGAGACCCAGTACTTC. Full variable domain (missing parts from reference TRBV29-1 and TRBJ2-5): SAVISQKPSRDICQRGTSLTIQCQVDSQVTMMFWYRQQPGQSLTLIATANQGSEATYESGFVIDKFPISRPNLTFSTLTVSNMSPEDSSIYLCSVSPGLAGQETQYFGPGTRLLVL.